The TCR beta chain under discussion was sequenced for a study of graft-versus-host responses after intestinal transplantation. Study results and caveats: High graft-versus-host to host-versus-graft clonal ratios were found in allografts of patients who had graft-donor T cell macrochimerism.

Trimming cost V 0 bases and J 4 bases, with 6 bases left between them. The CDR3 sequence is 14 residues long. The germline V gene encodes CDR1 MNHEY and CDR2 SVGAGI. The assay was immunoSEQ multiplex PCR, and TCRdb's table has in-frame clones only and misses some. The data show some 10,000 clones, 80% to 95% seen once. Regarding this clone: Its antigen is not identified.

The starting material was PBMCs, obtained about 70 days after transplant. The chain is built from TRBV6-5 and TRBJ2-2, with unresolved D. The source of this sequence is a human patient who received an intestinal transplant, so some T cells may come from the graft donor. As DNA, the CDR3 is TGTGCCAGCAGTTACTCGGCCCTCACCGGGGAGCTGTTTTTT. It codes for CASSYSALTGELFF.